These 6 T cell receptor beta chains share one sample of origin, sequenced in a study of T cells in Graves' hyperthyroidism and ophthalmopathy. Template material for amplifying TCR beta CDR3 regions consisted of RNA transcripts. Researchers ran a first-round RT-PCR on the TCR CDR3 using the HTBI primer set. MiXCR was run by TCRdb on the multiplex PCR reads, yielding one entry per CDR3 protein. The table has approximately 520,000 distinct CDR3 sequences, less than 25% seen once. The sample consisted of blood. Source of these receptors: a man aged 18-30 years with Graves' hyperthyroidism.

Many counts were recorded for this clonotype. The J gene is TRBJ2-2, the V gene TRBV28; D ambiguous. Trimming took 3 bases from V and 0 from J, leaving 11 bases between them. CDR3 size: 16 residues. CDR1 and CDR2 (germline): MDHEN, SYDVKM. This chain's CDR3 is CASSFLGSPNTGELFF. The CDR3 coding sequence is TGTGCCAGCAGTTTTTTGGGGTCCCCGAACACCGGGGAGCTGTTTTTT.

This clonotype was observed many times. V usage is TRBV19 and J usage is TRBJ1-1; D remains unclear. Germline loops: CDR1 LNHDA, CDR2 SQIVND (reference sequence). CDR3 length: 12 amino acids. V lost 4 bases to trimming and J lost 6 bases, with 9 bases between them. CDR3 sequence: CASSTLSAEAFF. For the CDR3, the DNA is TGTGCCAGTAGTACCCTTTCGGCTGAAGCTTTCTTT.

This clonotype was detected many times. The CDR3, as DNA: TGTGCCTGGAGTACCGGACTATCAGAGACCCAGTACTTC. This translates into CAWSTGLSETQYF. The chain links TRBV30 to TRBJ2-5; D may be TRBD2 (6 bases). The length of the CDR3 is 13 residues. The V end was cut by 2 bases, the J end by 4 bases, with 11 bases between. Per the germline V gene, CDR1 is GTSNPN and CDR2 is SVGIG (reference sequence).

In its sample, this clonotype was seen many times. The chain has TRBV7-6 and TRBJ2-7; 14 bases map to TRBD2. With V trimmed by 1 base and J by 2 bases, 1 base remained unmatched. Germline CDR1 SGHVS, CDR2 FNYEAQ. CDR3 size: 16 residues. Here the CDR3 reads CASSLGGLAGAYEQYF. The DNA of the CDR3 is TGTGCCAGCAGCTTAGGGGGACTAGCGGGGGCCTACGAGCAGTACTTC.

This clonotype was counted many times. The chain links TRBV20-1 to TRBJ2-2; 7 positions match TRBD1. Germline V gene lookup returns CDR1 DFQATT and CDR2 SNEGSKA (reference sequence). The CDR3 has 15 residues. The CDR3 sequence is CREQGLSANTGELFF. The CDR3 region has the DNA TGCAGGGAACAGGGGCTGTCCGCGAACACCGGGGAGCTGTTTTTT.

This clonotype has ten or more counts. The chain carries TRBV12-3 or TRBV12-4 and TRBJ1-5; a possible D gene is TRBD1 (6 bases). The CDR3 is 13 amino acids. V was pared by 5 bases and J by 11 bases, with 16 bases between. The CDR3 loop reads CASSLQGFGAQHF. CDR3 nucleotides: TGTGCCAGCAGTCTCCAGGGGTTCGGGGCCCAGCATTTT.